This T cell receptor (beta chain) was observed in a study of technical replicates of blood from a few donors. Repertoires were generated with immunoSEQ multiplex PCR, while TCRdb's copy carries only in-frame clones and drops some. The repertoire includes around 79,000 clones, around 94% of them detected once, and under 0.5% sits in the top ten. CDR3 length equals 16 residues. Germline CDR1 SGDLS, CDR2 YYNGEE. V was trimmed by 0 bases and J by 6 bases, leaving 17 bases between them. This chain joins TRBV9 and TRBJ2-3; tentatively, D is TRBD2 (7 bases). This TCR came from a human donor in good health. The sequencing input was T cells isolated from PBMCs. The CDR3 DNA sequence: TGTGCCAGCAGCGTAGGGGGGGGGCTCCCTCGGGATACGCAGTATTTT. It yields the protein CASSVGGGLPRDTQYF. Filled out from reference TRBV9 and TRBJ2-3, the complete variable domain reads DSGVTQTPKHLITATGQRVTLRCSPRSGDLSVYWYQQSLDQGLQFLIQYYNGEERAKGNILERFSAQQFPDLHSELNLSSLELGDSALYFCASSVGGGLPRDTQYFGPGTRLTVL.